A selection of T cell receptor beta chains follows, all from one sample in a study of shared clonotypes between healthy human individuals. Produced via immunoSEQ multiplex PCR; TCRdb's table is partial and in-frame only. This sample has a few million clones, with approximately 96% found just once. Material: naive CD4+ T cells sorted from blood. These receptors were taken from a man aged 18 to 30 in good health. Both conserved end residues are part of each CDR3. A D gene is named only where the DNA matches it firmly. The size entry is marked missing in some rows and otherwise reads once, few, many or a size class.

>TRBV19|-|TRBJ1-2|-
TGTGCCAGTACGGGTACGAACTATGGCTACACCTTC
CASTGTNYGYTF
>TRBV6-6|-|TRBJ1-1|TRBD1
TGTGCCAGCACTAGGACCGGACAGGGAGGCTACACTGAAGCTTTCTTT
CASTRTGQGGYTEAFF
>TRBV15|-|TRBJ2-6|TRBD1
TGTGCCACCAGCAGGGACAGGGCTGGGGCCAACGTCCTGACTTTC
CATSRDRAGANVLTF
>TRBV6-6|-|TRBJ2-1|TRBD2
TGTGCCAGCAGTTCCGGACTAGCGGGTGACAATGAGCAGTTCTTC
CASSSGLAGDNEQFF
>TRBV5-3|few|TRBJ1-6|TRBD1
TGTGCCAGAAGCCCTCCGGACAGGGTCAATTCACCCCTCCACTTT
CARSPPDRVNSPLHF
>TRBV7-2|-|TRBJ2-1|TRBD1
TGTGCCAGCAGCCCCTCGCCGGGACAGAGCTACAATGAGCAGTTCTTC
CASSPSPGQSYNEQFF
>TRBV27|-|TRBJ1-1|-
TGTGCCAGCGCCATGGAAGTGGACACTGAAGCTTTCTTT
CASAMEVDTEAFF
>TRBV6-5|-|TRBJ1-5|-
TGTGCCAGCCGGGGCCAGAGCGGGCCCCAGCATTTT
CASRGQSGPQHF
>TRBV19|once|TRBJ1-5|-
TGTGCCAGTAGTATAGAGGACAGATTAAATCAGCCCCAGCATTTT
CASSIEDRLNQPQHF
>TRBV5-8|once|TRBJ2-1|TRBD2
TGTGCCAGCATGACTAGCGGGAGGGCCTGGGAGCAGTTCTTC
CASMTSGRAWEQFF
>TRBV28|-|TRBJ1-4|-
TGTGCCACAAGAGAGACATTGGGGACAACTAATGAAAAACTGTTTTTT
CATRETLGTTNEKLFF
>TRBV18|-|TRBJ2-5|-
TGTGCCAGCTCACCCGGACCTCAGCGAGAGACCCAGTACTTC
CASSPGPQRETQYF
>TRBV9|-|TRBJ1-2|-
TGTGCCAGCAGCGTAGCTACGGGGTACTATGGCTACACCTTC
CASSVATGYYGYTF
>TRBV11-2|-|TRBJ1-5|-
TGTGCCAGCAGCTTAGAGACAGTTAGCAATCAGCCCCAGCATTTT
CASSLETVSNQPQHF
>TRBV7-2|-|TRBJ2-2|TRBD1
TGTGCCAGCAGCACTCGACAGGGAGCGAACACCGGGGAGCTGTTTTTT
CASSTRQGANTGELFF
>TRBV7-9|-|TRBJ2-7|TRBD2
TGTGCCAGCAGCCGGAGCGGGGGAAGGTACGAGCAGTACTTC
CASSRSGGRYEQYF
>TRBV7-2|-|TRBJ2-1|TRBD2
TGTGCCAGCAGCCGACGACTAGCGGGAGGCCACAATGAGCAGTTCTTC
CASSRRLAGGHNEQFF
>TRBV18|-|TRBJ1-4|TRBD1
TGTGCCAGCTCACCCCCACAGGGGAATAGGGTTGAAAAACTGTTTTTT
CASSPPQGNRVEKLFF
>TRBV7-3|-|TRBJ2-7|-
TGTGCCAGCAGCTTACCACCGGGTTTTTACGAGCAGTACTTC
CASSLPPGFYEQYF
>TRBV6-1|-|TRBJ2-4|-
TGTGCCAGCAGTGAAGGATGGGCCCTCAAAAACATTCAGTACTTC
CASSEGWALKNIQYF
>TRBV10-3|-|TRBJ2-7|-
TGTGCCATCAGCCCAGGGCAGGGGAGCTCCTACGAGCAGTACTTC
CAISPGQGSSYEQYF
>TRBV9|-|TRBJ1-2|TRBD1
TGTGCCAGCAGCGTAGACGACAGGGATTTAAGAGGCTACACCTTC
CASSVDDRDLRGYTF
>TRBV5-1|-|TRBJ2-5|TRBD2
TGCGCCAGCAGCTCGGGAGGGGGGTACCAAGAGACCCAGTACTTC
CASSSGGGYQETQYF
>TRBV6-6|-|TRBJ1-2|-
TGTGCCAGCAGTTACTCGGCACAGGGAGGCTACACCTTC
CASSYSAQGGYTF
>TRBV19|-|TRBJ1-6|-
TGTGCCAGTAGTATCCGAGACAGTTATAATTCACCCCTCCACTTT
CASSIRDSYNSPLHF
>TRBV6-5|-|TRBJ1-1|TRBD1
TGTGCCAGCAGATCCAGGGACAGGAACACTGAAGCTTTCTTT
CASRSRDRNTEAFF
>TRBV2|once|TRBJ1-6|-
TGTGCCAGCAGCGTATCATCCCAGGGATCTAATTCACCCCTCCACTTT
CASSVSSQGSNSPLHF
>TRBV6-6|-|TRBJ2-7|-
TGTGCCGGGGGGTCTTCCTACGAGCAGTACTTC
CAGGSSYEQYF